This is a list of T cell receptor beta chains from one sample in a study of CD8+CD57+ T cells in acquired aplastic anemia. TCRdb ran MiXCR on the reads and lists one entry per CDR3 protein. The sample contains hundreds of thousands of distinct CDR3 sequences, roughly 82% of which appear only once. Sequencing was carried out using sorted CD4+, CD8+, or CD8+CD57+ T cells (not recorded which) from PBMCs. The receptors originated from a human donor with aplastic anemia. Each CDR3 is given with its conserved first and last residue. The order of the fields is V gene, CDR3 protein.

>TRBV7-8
CASSLRDRRVAHGYTF
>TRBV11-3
CASSLYLRDYGYTF
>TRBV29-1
CSVRAGNQPQHF
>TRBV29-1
CSVGQGARETQYF
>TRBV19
CASSIASEASNEQTF
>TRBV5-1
CATSWGRGQETQYF
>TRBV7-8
CASSLAGGTDAQFF
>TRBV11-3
CASSLDSRGGDTQYF
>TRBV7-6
CASSLDETQYTEPVF
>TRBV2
CASTTEGGRNTEAFF
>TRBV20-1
CSADYEQYF
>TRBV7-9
CASSVAGGQGGHTEAFF
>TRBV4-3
CASSESSSGTYNEQFF
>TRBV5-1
CASSDYSIPTTQYF
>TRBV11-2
CASSGYGYTDTQYF
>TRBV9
CASSVTMTGELFF
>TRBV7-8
CASRYAGRDTQYF
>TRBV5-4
CASSLQSDEQFF
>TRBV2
CASGGGGAATTYF
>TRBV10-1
CASSGDRGRTEQFF
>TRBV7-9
CASSSRLGGESEQF
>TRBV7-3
CASSRQANGTKETQYF
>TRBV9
CAISECYGEQINEKLFF